This TCR beta chain was obtained from a study of blood T cell repertoires in COVID-19. Looking at the study overall: Acute and convalescent COVID-19 samples came from the United States, Italy and Spain. Nucleic acid was either cDNA or gDNA, and it came from T cells, B-cell-depleted T cells, or PBMCs.

In the original workflow: Amplification from reference gene primers served as the basis for estimated nucleated cell counts. Data came from immunoSEQ multiplex PCR; TCRdb stores just in-frame clones and leaves some out. That table gives V, J and clone size, and the DNA gave D and trimming. The sample includes roughly 260,000 clones, 88% of them seen just once. The clonotype was recovered from a man aged 60 to 75 who had recovered from COVID-19. The material sequenced was peripheral blood.

The CDR3 is CASSRIAQETQYF. The CDR3 coding sequence is TGTGCCAGTAGTCGGATAGCTCAAGAGACCCAGTACTTC. V usage is TRBV19 and J usage is TRBJ2-5; D ambiguous. From germline, CDR1 is LNHDA and CDR2 SQIVND (reference sequence). V shed 5 bases and J shed 2 bases, with 9 bases lying between them. The CDR3 extends over 13 amino acids.